This T cell receptor (beta chain) derives from a study of blood T cell repertoires in COVID-19. Study details: Material from acute and convalescent COVID-19 was sourced from the United States, Italy and Spain. The cDNA or gDNA used as material had been derived from T cells, B-cell-depleted T cells, or PBMCs.

V lost 6 bases and J lost 1; bases outside the gene matches: 12. The CDR3 contains 17 residues. The germline CDR1 and CDR2 sequences are SQVTM and ANQGSEA. Per the study methods: Using reference gene primer amplification, nucleated cell counts were estimated. The protocol was immunoSEQ multiplex PCR, while the TCRdb copy is restricted to in-frame clones and leaves out a portion. V, J and clone size are those of that table, while D and trimming were read from the DNA. Altogether 75,000 to 90,000 clones are present, 90% to 95% being singletons, with the ten largest covering approximately 5.3%. This clonotype originated in a human donor in a cohort sampled during active COVID-19. The chain joins TRBV29-1 to TRBJ2-1; 10 bases map to TRBD2. Sequencing was done on a sample of peripheral blood. The CDR3 here is CSVLPSGGFFSYNEQFF. DNA of the CDR3: TGCAGCGTACTTCCTAGCGGGGGTTTCTTTTCCTACAATGAGCAGTTCTTC.